The clone carrying this T cell receptor (beta chain) turned up a few times. Its antigen is not known. The sample originates from a study of CD8+ T cells in alopecia areata. Extraction and reverse transcription of RNA yielded cDNA as the sequencing template. Profiled with immunoSEQ multiplex PCR; TCRdb holds only in-frame clones, not every one. The table includes roughly 40,000 clones, roughly 53% detected once. CD4+ cells of a handful of patients were further sorted as CD25+CD127-. Isolation of CD4+ and CD8+ T cells from PBMCs was achieved by sorting. Points from the study as a whole: Shared TCR sequences were less clear between patients than in mice, possibly partly from HLA diversity. The study also sequences resident alphabeta T cells of normal skin in scalp samples. An increase in clonality over normal scalp was evident in lesional scalp, especially alopecia totalis/universalis.

The sample taken for sequencing was CD4+ Tregs sorted from blood. The source of this sequence is a human donor with alopecia areata.

DNA of the CDR3: TGTGCCAGCAGCTTTCTGGCCACCCTGAACACTGAAGCTTTCTTT. Amino acid sequence: CASSFLATLNTEAFF. The chain links TRBV7-2 to TRBJ1-1; D call uncertain. This CDR3 contains 15 residues. Per germline, CDR1 SGHTA and CDR2 FQGNSA. Trimming pared 3 bases from V and 0 bases from J, leaving 11 bases between.